Presented here are 27 T cell receptor beta chains from one specimen sequenced in a study of cytomegalovirus exposure and HLA in healthy donors. The table came from immunoSEQ multiplex PCR; TCRdb's copy has only in-frame clones and leaves some out. The data contain around 130,000 clones, about 85% of them singletons. Sequenced material: PBMCs. The receptor set was obtained from a woman in her twenties or thirties in good health and CMV-seronegative.

V usage is TRBV11-3 and J usage is TRBJ1-6, with 9 bases identical to TRBD1. Looked up from germline, CDR1 is SGHNT and CDR2 is YENEEA. This CDR3 has 16 residues. Trimming cost V 5 bases and J 6 bases; bases outside gene matches: 8. The CDR3 DNA reads as TGTGCCAGCAGCCGAGCAACAGGGGGCGGTAATTCACCCCTCCACTTT. This encodes CASSRATGGGNSPLHF.

The chain employs TRBV2 and TRBJ2-3, with 9 nucleotides matching TRBD2. This CDR3 has 15 residues. V was pared by 4 bases and J by 6 bases, with 8 bases of the junction left unmatched. Germline CDR1 reads SNHLY; CDR2 reads FYNNEI. The CDR3 reads CASSATAGGGDTQYF. The CDR3 nucleotides are TGTGCCAGCAGTGCCACAGCGGGGGGAGGGGATACGCAGTATTTT.

The chain uses TRBV5-4 and TRBJ2-1; TRBD2 aligns across 11 bases. J lost 2 bases, V lost 3 bases, and 4 bases had no gene match. The V gene's germline CDR1 is SGHNT and CDR2 YYREEE (reference sequence). CDR3 size: 16 residues. The CDR3 loop is CASSSMTSGTYNEQFF. The CDR3 DNA reads as TGTGCCAGCAGCTCCATGACTAGCGGGACCTACAATGAGCAGTTCTTC.

The chain is built from TRBV5-1 and TRBJ1-2; TRBD1 matches 8 bases. The ends lost 4 bases at V and 3 bases at J; junction bases unmatched: 2. There are 13 residues in the CDR3. Germline values: CDR1 SGHRS, CDR2 YFSETQ. CDR3 bases: TGCGCCAGCAGCCCGACAGGGGACTATGGCTACACCTTC. Translating it yields CASSPTGDYGYTF.

This clone has more than one count but fewer than ten. The rearrangement joins TRBV10-3 to TRBJ2-7, with TRBD2 matching over 13 bases. Losses at the gene ends were 0 bases for V and 0 bases for J; bases not matched to a gene: 8. The CDR3 runs 19 residues. Germline CDR1 reads ENHRY; CDR2 reads SYGVKD. The CDR3 region is CAISESTTSGGPLSYEQYF. The DNA of the CDR3 is TGTGCCATCAGTGAGTCGACGACTAGCGGGGGGCCTCTCTCCTACGAGCAGTACTTC.

This clone was counted a single time. V gene TRBV5-1 combines with J gene TRBJ2-3; 11 bases map to TRBD1. Trimming at V came to 6 bases and at J to 4 bases, leaving 10 bases not matched to a gene. This CDR3 is built from 16 residues. Germline CDR1 reads SGHRS; CDR2 reads YFSETQ. The CDR3 DNA is TGCGCCAGCACCAGTCAGGGACAGGGGGGAGCAGATACGCAGTATTTT. Amino acid sequence: CASTSQGQGGADTQYF.

The chain recombines TRBV15 with TRBJ1-5; 10 positions match TRBD1. The V gene's germline CDR1 is LNHNV and CDR2 YYDKDF (reference sequence). V was pared by 0 bases and J by 4 bases, with 6 bases of the junction left unmatched. The CDR3 spans 17 residues. The CDR3 nucleotides are TGTGCCACCAGCAGAGATGAGTGGACAGGGGGGAATCAGCCCCAGCATTTT. This sequence encodes CATSRDEWTGGNQPQHF.

The chain couples TRBV11-2 to TRBJ2-5; tentative D call: TRBD2 (6 bases). V was shortened by 5 bases and J by 7 bases, with 11 bases between the two germline ends. From germline, CDR1 is SGHAT and CDR2 FQNNGV. CDR3 length: 12 amino acids. CDR3 nucleotides: TGTGCCAGCAGCGCCTCGGAGGGGACCCAGTACTTC. It translates to CASSASEGTQYF.

In nucleotides, the CDR3 is TGTGCCAGCAGCTCGGGGAGGGGGAGGGGGGATACGCAGTATTTT. Translated: CASSSGRGRGDTQYF. The V call is TRBV6-1, the J call TRBJ2-3; perhaps TRBD2 as D (7 bases). Trimming took off 6 bases at V and 6 bases at J, with 19 bases between the two ends. This CDR3 has 15 residues. CDR1 and CDR2 (germline): MNHNS, SASEGT.

This clone was seen a handful of times. The rearrangement joins TRBV5-1 to TRBJ2-1, with 10 bases fitting TRBD2. V lost 0 bases, J lost 8 bases, and 5 bases stayed unmatched. The CDR3 has 15 amino acids. The germline CDR1 and CDR2 sequences are SGHRS and YFSETQ. This chain's CDR3 is CASSLVLAGVDEQFF. The CDR3 bases are TGCGCCAGCAGCTTGGTCCTAGCGGGGGTTGATGAGCAGTTCTTC.

This chain links TRBV6-6 with TRBJ1-5; TRBD1 matches 9 bases. Trimming at V came to 6 bases and at J to 4 bases, leaving 4 bases not matched to a gene. CDR3 size: 14 residues. Germline V lookup: CDR1 MNHNY, CDR2 SVGAGI (reference sequence). The CDR3 coding sequence is TGTGCCAGCAGACGGACAGGGGAAAATCAGCCCCAGCATTTT. This codes for CASRRTGENQPQHF.

The rearrangement links TRBV4-1 to TRBJ2-7, with 10 bases that match TRBD1. Germline V gene sequence: CDR1 MGHRA, CDR2 YSYEKL. Germline trimming cut 2 bases from V and 4 bases from J; bases unmatched to any gene: 8. This CDR3 spans 16 amino acids. CDR3 in DNA: TGCGCCAGCAGCCAACCGACAGGGGGCGGTCAATACGAGCAGTACTTC. This sequence encodes CASSQPTGGGQYEQYF.

The rearrangement uses TRBV5-4 and TRBJ2-1, with 7 bases identical to TRBD2. V dropped 0 bases and J dropped 6; count of bases not matched to a gene: 3. The CDR3 sequence is 14 residues long. In germline, CDR1 is SGHNT, CDR2 YYREEE (reference sequence). The CDR3 bases are TGTGCCAGCAGCTTGGCCAGGGAGGGCAATGAGCAGTTCTTC. As protein: CASSLAREGNEQFF. Full variable domain (remainder filled in from reference TRBV5-4 and TRBJ2-1): ETGVTQSPTHLIKTRGQQVTLRCSSQSGHNTVSWYQQALGQGPQFIFQYYREEENGRGNFPPRFSGLQFPNYSSELNVNALELDDSALYLCASSLAREGNEQFFGPGTRLTVL.

J is TRBJ2-2 and V is TRBV5-6, with a possible D match to TRBD1 (6 bases). Trimming left V 0 bases short and J 5 bases short, with 14 bases between. Germline V gene data show CDR1 as SGHDT and CDR2 as YYEEEE. CDR3 length: 16 residues. The CDR3 reads CASSLGRGTNTGELFF. For the CDR3, the DNA is TGTGCCAGCAGCTTGGGGCGTGGGACAAATACCGGGGAGCTGTTTTTT.

V usage is TRBV30 and J usage is TRBJ1-4, with 8 bases identical to TRBD1. CDR3 length equals 17 residues. The germline V gene encodes CDR1 GTSNPN and CDR2 SVGIG (reference sequence). V gave up 0 bases and J gave up 0 bases; unmatched junction bases: 6. The CDR3 nucleotides are TGTGCCTGGAGTGTACGCGGACAGGGAGCAACTAATGAAAAACTGTTTTTT. Amino acids: CAWSVRGQGATNEKLFF.

The J gene is TRBJ2-5, the V gene TRBV5-1; 11 nucleotides align to TRBD2. Per germline, CDR1 SGHRS and CDR2 YFSETQ. The CDR3 contains 15 residues. V lost 4 bases and J lost 7; bases outside the gene matches: 9. The CDR3 is CASSPGLADGMTQYF. The CDR3 region has the DNA TGCGCCAGCAGCCCGGGACTAGCGGATGGGATGACCCAGTACTTC. Looking up the rest from reference TRBV5-1 and TRBJ2-5 gives the full variable domain: KAGVTQTPRYLIKTRGQQVTLSCSPISGHRSVSWYQQTPGQGLQFLFEYFSETQRNKGNFPGRFSGRQFSNSRSEMNVSTLELGDSALYLCASSPGLADGMTQYFGPGTRLLVL.

The J gene is TRBJ1-3, the V gene TRBV18, with 9 bases matching TRBD1. J was trimmed by 0 bases and V by 5 bases; bases with no gene match: 5. This CDR3 spans 16 amino acids. Germline CDR1 KGHSH, CDR2 LQKENI. CDR3 amino acids: CASSNRDRVSGNTIYF. DNA of the CDR3: TGTGCCAGCTCAAACCGGGACAGGGTCTCTGGAAACACCATATATTTT.

CDR3 bases: TGTGCCTGGAGTCCTCCTGGAAACACCATATATTTT. It yields the protein CAWSPPGNTIYF. The chain combines TRBV30 with TRBJ1-3; D gene uncertain. This CDR3 contains 12 residues. The V end was cut by 2 bases, the J end by 2 bases, with 4 bases between. Germline V gene sequence: CDR1 GTSNPN, CDR2 SVGIG (reference sequence).

The chain couples TRBV5-1 to TRBJ2-7, with TRBD2 matching over 7 bases. The CDR3 has 14 residues. Germline-derived CDR1 and CDR2 are SGHRS and YFSETQ. With V trimmed by 2 bases and J by 3 bases, 5 bases remained unmatched. CDR3 coding DNA: TGCGCCAGCAGCTTAATGGCGGGGGACTACGAGCAGTACTTC. Its translation is CASSLMAGDYEQYF.

This clone was recorded at least ten times. J is TRBJ1-1 and V is TRBV11-2; D is possibly TRBD1 (6 bases). This CDR3 comprises 15 residues. Looked up from germline, CDR1 is SGHAT and CDR2 is FQNNGV. The V end lost 4 bases, the J end lost 0 bases, and 12 bases lay between the germline ends. The CDR3 bases are TGTGCCAGCAGCTGGGCAGGGGTAATGAACACTGAAGCTTTCTTT. This codes for CASSWAGVMNTEAFF.

The rearrangement links TRBV28 to TRBJ2-2, with 9 bases lining up with TRBD1. Germline V gives CDR1 MDHEN, CDR2 SYDVKM. The ends lost 6 bases at V and 5 bases at J; junction bases unmatched: 7. CDR3 length: 15 residues. DNA for the CDR3: TGTGCCAGCAGAATCCTCGGGACAGGGACCGGGGAGCTGTTTTTT. This codes for CASRILGTGTGELFF.

The V gene is TRBV5-1, the J gene TRBJ2-5; possibly TRBD2 for D (5 bases). CDR1 and CDR2 from the germline V gene are SGHRS and YFSETQ. V was shortened by 1 base and J by 7 bases, with 14 bases between the two germline ends. This CDR3 has 14 residues. In nucleotides, the CDR3 is TGCGCCAGCAGCTTGATAGGAGGAGAGGGGACCCAGTACTTC. Amino acids: CASSLIGGEGTQYF.

CDR3 nucleotide sequence: TGTGCCAGCAGCCGGGGGGGGAACGAGCAGTTCTTC. Its translation: CASSRGGNEQFF. The chain employs TRBV11-2 and TRBJ2-1, with TRBD2 matching over 8 bases. The trim removed 5 bases at V and 10 bases at J, leaving 4 bases unmatched. Germline CDR1 and CDR2: SGHAT and FQNNGV. The CDR3 covers 12 residues. Filled out from reference TRBV11-2 and TRBJ2-1, the complete variable domain reads EAGVAQSPRYKIIEKRQSVAFWCNPISGHATLYWYQQILGQGPKLLIQFQNNGVVDDSQLPKDRFSAERLKGVDSTLKIQPAKLEDSAVYLCASSRGGNEQFFGPGTRLTVL.

The gene calls are TRBV10-3 and TRBJ1-3; tentatively, D is TRBD1 (5 bases). The CDR3 has 13 residues. Germline lookup yields CDR1 ENHRY and CDR2 SYGVKD. Trimming cost V 10 bases and J 5 bases, with 15 bases left between them. This chain's CDR3 is CATAGTARNTIYF. The DNA of the CDR3 is TGTGCCACCGCGGGGACTGCTAGAAACACCATATATTTT.

The genes are TRBV4-3 and TRBJ2-7; TRBD1 agrees at 8 bases. With V trimmed by 3 bases and J by 2 bases, 12 bases remained unmatched. CDR1 is LGHNA, CDR2 YSLEER, per germline. This CDR3 has 17 amino acids. DNA of the CDR3: TGCGCCAGCAGCCACGTAGGACAGGGCGAACGAACCTACGAGCAGTACTTC. Its translation is CASSHVGQGERTYEQYF.

The chain employs TRBV7-8 and TRBJ1-2; 10 nucleotides match TRBD1. The CDR3 length is 17 residues. Germline assignment: CDR1 SGHVS and CDR2 FQNEAQ. Unmatched junction bases numbered 11, after V lost 5 bases and J lost 2 bases. CDR3 sequence: CASSGQIGTGVNYGYTF. The CDR3 DNA reads TGTGCCAGCAGCGGACAGATCGGGACAGGGGTGAACTATGGCTACACCTTC.

The chain is built from TRBV30 and TRBJ1-2, with unresolved D. The CDR3 has 14 amino acids. V was pared by 2 bases and J by 8 bases, with 18 bases between. Germline CDR1 reads GTSNPN; CDR2 reads SVGIG (reference sequence). For the CDR3, the DNA is TGTGCCTGGAGTCCCCCCGCGAGCCGAGGAGGCTACACCTTC. This codes for CAWSPPASRGGYTF.